Following are 26 T cell receptor beta chains from one sample sequenced in a study of control samples from healthy donors and cancer patients. Clones were read by immunoSEQ multiplex PCR, and TCRdb kept only the in-frame ones, dropping some. This sample has some 98,000 clones; approximately 84% occur once, and the top ten carry roughly 39%. Sequenced sample: PBMCs. The receptor source for this set is a man aged 65-85 years with lung cancer.

This clone was counted a few times. This chain connects TRBV28 to TRBJ2-1; TRBD2 matches 9 bases. V gave up 2 bases and J gave up 3 bases; unmatched junction bases: 8. Germline V lookup: CDR1 MDHEN, CDR2 SYDVKM. The CDR3 extends over 17 amino acids. The CDR3 loop reads CASSLVLSGGLYNEQFF. CDR3 DNA: TGTGCCAGCAGTTTAGTCCTTAGCGGGGGCCTCTACAATGAGCAGTTCTTC. The full variable domain, in which reference TRBV28 and TRBJ2-1 provide the parts outside the CDR3, is DVKVTQSSRYLVKRTGEKVFLECVQDMDHENMFWYRQDPGLGLRLIYFSYDVKMKEKGDIPEGYSVSREKKERFSLILESASTNQTSMYLCASSLVLSGGLYNEQFFGPGTRLTVL.

V gene TRBV5-4 combines with J gene TRBJ1-2, with 9 nucleotides matching TRBD1. V gave up 0 bases and J gave up 8 bases; unmatched junction bases: 14. Germline V gene lookup returns CDR1 SGHNT and CDR2 YYREEE (reference sequence). The CDR3 is 17 amino acids. In DNA, the CDR3 is TGTGCCAGCAGCTTGGGTAGCTGGGACAGGGTGGGAGAGGGCTACACCTTC. It yields the protein CASSLGSWDRVGEGYTF.

This clone was observed a single time. This chain connects TRBV28 to TRBJ2-1, with D possibly matching TRBD1 (5 bases). V lost 6 bases and J lost 8, with 17 bases in between. The CDR3 is 14 amino acids. Germline assignment: CDR1 MDHEN and CDR2 SYDVKM. CDR3 in DNA: TGTGCCAGCAGGGGTAGGGCAGGGTACCATGAGCAGTTCTTC. Translation gives CASRGRAGYHEQFF. Full variable domain (missing parts from reference TRBV28 and TRBJ2-1): DVKVTQSSRYLVKRTGEKVFLECVQDMDHENMFWYRQDPGLGLRLIYFSYDVKMKEKGDIPEGYSVSREKKERFSLILESASTNQTSMYLCASRGRAGYHEQFFGPGTRLTVL.

The V gene is TRBV6-5, the J gene TRBJ1-2; D is undetermined. The germline CDR1 and CDR2 sequences are MNHEY and SVGAGI. V was pared by 0 bases and J by 1 base, with 9 bases between. The CDR3 contains 15 residues. The CDR3 DNA reads as TGTGCCAGCAGTTACTCCGGATTGGTTAACTATGGCTACACCTTC. Translation gives CASSYSGLVNYGYTF.

This chain joins TRBV29-1 and TRBJ2-3, with 13 bases that match TRBD2. V lost 7 bases, J lost 4 bases, and 5 bases stayed unmatched. Germline V gene sequence: CDR1 SQVTM, CDR2 ANQGSEA. This CDR3 spans 14 amino acids. In DNA, the CDR3 is TGCAGCGCCCGGACTAGCGGGGGAGCAGATACGCAGTATTTT. It translates to CSARTSGGADTQYF.

V and J are TRBV5-1 and TRBJ2-7, with 7 bases matching TRBD1. The CDR3 extends over 14 amino acids. V lost 4 bases and J lost 3; bases outside the gene matches: 7. Germline CDR1 is SGHRS and CDR2 is YFSETQ. For the CDR3, the DNA is TGCGCCAGCAGCCCGGGGACAGAATACTACGAGCAGTACTTC. As protein: CASSPGTEYYEQYF.

The gene calls are TRBV19 and TRBJ1-5, with 12 nucleotides matching TRBD1. Germline V gene lookup returns CDR1 LNHDA and CDR2 SQIVND (reference sequence). There are 18 residues in the CDR3. V shed 2 bases and J 2 bases; nucleotides not matched to a gene: 7. CDR3 sequence (DNA): TGTGCCAGTAGTATAAGGGGGACAGGGGGCGCGGGCAATCAGCCCCAGCATTTT. Encoded protein: CASSIRGTGGAGNQPQHF.

This clone occurred a few times. The gene calls are TRBV7-8 and TRBJ1-1; D ambiguous. The CDR3 length is 14 residues. Germline lookup yields CDR1 SGHVS and CDR2 FQNEAQ. Deletions cut 2 bases from V and 6 bases from J, with 13 bases between. In DNA form, the CDR3 reads TGTGCCAGCAGCTTACAGGCGGGGTACGCTGAAGCTTTCTTT. This translates into CASSLQAGYAEAFF.

The chain uses TRBV10-3 and TRBJ2-3; D tentatively reads TRBD1 or TRBD2 (5 bases each). The germline V and J ends were trimmed by 1 base and 2 bases, with 16 bases remaining between them. Germline loops: CDR1 ENHRY, CDR2 SYGVKD. This CDR3 contains 17 residues. CDR3 protein: CAISELQPGLVTDTQYF. The CDR3 DNA reads as TGTGCCATCAGTGAGTTGCAACCGGGGCTAGTCACAGATACGCAGTATTTT.

This chain joins TRBV15 and TRBJ1-1; 7 bases are shared with TRBD1. J gave up 6 bases and V 5 bases, and 15 bases lay outside the gene matches. The CDR3 length is 16 residues. The germline V gene has CDR1 LNHNV and CDR2 YYDKDF (reference sequence). The CDR3 sequence is CATSSRAGGRFAEAFF. The CDR3 bases are TGTGCCACCAGCTCGAGGGCAGGGGGAAGGTTCGCTGAAGCTTTCTTT.

The chain links TRBV20-1 to TRBJ2-2, with a weak D call TRBD1 (6 bases). Germline loops: CDR1 DFQATT, CDR2 SNEGSKA (reference sequence). V lost 3 bases and J lost 5, with 13 bases in between. The CDR3 length is 14 residues. For the CDR3, the DNA is TGCAGTGCTAGTAACAGGGAAAAGACCGGGGAGCTGTTTTTT. Translating it yields CSASNREKTGELFF.

The chain links TRBV3-1 (or the pseudogene TRBV3-2) to TRBJ2-5, with 9 bases identical to TRBD2. V lost 4 bases, J lost 0 bases, and 6 bases stayed unmatched. This CDR3 spans 16 amino acids. Germline loops: CDR1 LGHDT, CDR2 YNNKEL (reference sequence). CDR3 sequence reads: CASSLAGGVDQETQYF. DNA for the CDR3: TGTGCCAGCAGCCTCGCGGGGGGGGTGGACCAAGAGACCCAGTACTTC.

The rearrangement joins TRBV27 to TRBJ1-6; 9 nucleotides match TRBD1. The trim removed 5 bases at V and 10 bases at J, leaving 9 bases unmatched. CDR1 and CDR2 from the germline V gene are MNHEY and SMNVEV (reference sequence). This CDR3 is built from 15 residues. In DNA form, the CDR3 reads TGTGCCAGCAGTCCTCAAACAGGGGGCGCCTCACCCCTCCACTTT. Translated, it gives CASSPQTGGASPLHF.

The chain uses TRBV5-1 and TRBJ2-1, with TRBD2 matching over 11 bases. The germline gives CDR1 SGHRS, CDR2 YFSETQ. After removal of 3 bases from V and 8 bases from J, the junction contained 16 bases not matched to a gene. The CDR3 loop spans 18 amino acids. The CDR3 protein is CASSSRPFTSGGRDEQFF. CDR3 sequence (DNA): TGCGCCAGCAGCTCTAGACCTTTTACTAGCGGGGGAAGGGATGAGCAGTTCTTC.

This chain links TRBV2 with TRBJ2-2; D might be TRBD1 (6 bases). From germline, CDR1 is SNHLY and CDR2 FYNNEI. CDR3 size: 14 residues. V was trimmed by 11 bases and J by 2 bases, leaving 15 bases between them. The CDR3 DNA sequence: TGTGCCCAGCGTAGGGACACAAACACCGGGGAGCTGTTTTTT. Encoded protein: CAQRRDTNTGELFF.

CDR3 bases: TGTGCCACCAGGACAGGGGGCTCTGGGGCCAACGTCCTGACTTTC. Translation gives CATRTGGSGANVLTF. V usage is TRBV6-5 and J usage is TRBJ2-6; 10 nucleotides align to TRBD1. This CDR3 comprises 15 residues. From germline, CDR1 is MNHEY and CDR2 SVGAGI. The trim removed 10 bases at V and 0 bases at J, leaving 3 bases unmatched.

This chain joins TRBV6-6 and TRBJ2-1; 9 nucleotides align to TRBD2. CDR3 length: 16 amino acids. Germline V gene lookup returns CDR1 MNHNY and CDR2 SVGAGI (reference sequence). J gave up 2 bases and V 2 bases, and 4 bases lay outside the gene matches. As DNA, the CDR3 is TGTGCCAGCAGTTACACTACTAGCGGGCCCTACAATGAGCAGTTCTTC. Amino acid sequence: CASSYTTSGPYNEQFF.

The gene calls are TRBV4-1 and TRBJ2-3; 8 bases align to TRBD2. CDR1 is MGHRA, CDR2 YSYEKL, per germline. The CDR3 sequence is 17 residues long. With V trimmed by 0 bases and J by 0 bases, 5 bases remained unmatched. The CDR3 sequence is CASSQDAGGVSTDTQYF. In DNA form, the CDR3 reads TGCGCCAGCAGCCAAGACGCCGGGGGGGTTAGCACAGATACGCAGTATTTT.

V usage is TRBV20-1 and J usage is TRBJ2-5; 12 bases are a match to TRBD2. This CDR3 spans 17 amino acids. Germline assignment: CDR1 DFQATT and CDR2 SNEGSKA (reference sequence). The J segment lost 0 bases and the V segment lost 3 bases, leaving 8 bases of the junction unmatched. The CDR3 nucleotides are TGCAGTGCTAGTTCACTAGCGGGGGGCATGTACCAAGAGACCCAGTACTTC. It is translated as CSASSLAGGMYQETQYF.

The V call is TRBV4-3, the J call TRBJ2-2; D remains ambiguous. CDR1 is LGHNA and CDR2 is YSLEER in the germline V gene. V was clipped by 3 bases and J by 5 bases, with 7 bases between them. There are 13 residues in the CDR3. The DNA for the CDR3 is TGCGCCAGCAGCCAGGTCCTTACCGGGGAGCTGTTTTTT. As protein: CASSQVLTGELFF.

The chain links TRBV24-1 to TRBJ2-7; TRBD1 agrees at 9 bases. Trimming took 3 bases from V and 4 from J; bases not matched to a gene: 6. CDR3 length: 15 amino acids. Germline CDR1 is KGHDR and CDR2 is SFDVKD. The DNA of the CDR3 is TGTGCCACCAGTGATCCCAGACAGGGGGGATACGAGCAGTACTTC. Translation: CATSDPRQGGYEQYF.

Only one count was recorded for this clone. This chain connects TRBV19 to TRBJ2-1, with 13 bases that match TRBD2. With 7 bases clipped from V and 7 bases from J, the junction kept 4 bases outside the gene matches. Germline V CDR1 and CDR2: LNHDA, SQIVND (reference sequence). The CDR3 is 14 residues long. Written as DNA, the CDR3 is TGTGCCAGTACTAGGACTAGCGGGGGTAATGAGCAGTTCTTC. Protein: CASTRTSGGNEQFF.

This clone is a singleton in its sample. The J gene is TRBJ1-5, the V gene TRBV21-1; the DNA was not used to check the table's D call, TRBD1. TRBV21-1 is described as a pseudogene. The CDR3 loop spans 14 amino acids. The chain's CDR3 is CASSPQGGDQPQHF. DNA for the CDR3: TGTGCCAGCAGCCCCCAAGGGGGTGATCAGCCCCAGCATTTT.

This chain uses TRBV13 with TRBJ2-7, with TRBD1 matching 7 bases. CDR3 length: 16 amino acids. V lost 5 bases to trimming and J lost 6 bases; unmatched junction nucleotides: 16. The germline gives CDR1 PRHDT, CDR2 FYEKMQ (reference sequence). For the CDR3, the DNA is TGTGCCAGCAGCGTGGCCGGGCCACAGGGGATAAGCGAGCAGTACTTC. It translates to CASSVAGPQGISEQYF.

The V gene is TRBV27, the J gene TRBJ2-4, with a tentative D call TRBD1 (5 bases). CDR3 length: 17 amino acids. Per the germline V gene, CDR1 is MNHEY and CDR2 is SMNVEV (reference sequence). V lost 0 bases and J lost 1, with 13 bases in between. This CDR3 is CASSLSPGKNAKNIQYF. CDR3 sequence (DNA): TGTGCCAGCAGTTTATCTCCAGGGAAGAATGCCAAAAACATTCAGTACTTC.

J is TRBJ2-4 and V is TRBV7-2; no firm D call. V lost 1 base to trimming and J lost 2 bases, with 6 bases between them. This CDR3 is built from 14 residues. Germline loops: CDR1 SGHTA, CDR2 FQGNSA. The CDR3 spells CASSLVNTKNIQYF. Here the CDR3 DNA reads TGTGCCAGCAGCTTAGTCAATACCAAAAACATTCAGTACTTC.